These 3 T cell receptor beta chains share one sample of origin, sequenced in a study of response to subunit inactivated influenza vaccine. TCRdb processed the RT-PCR reads anew with MiXCR; each CDR3 protein has one entry. The sample has roughly 760,000 distinct CDR3 sequences, approximately 21% seen once. The sequenced sample was PBMCs from blood, obtained less than 6 days after vaccination. These receptors all come from a man in his fifties who received an inactivated influenza vaccine.

This clonotype showed up just once. The genes are TRBV20-1 and TRBJ2-7; 10 nucleotides match TRBD1. Germline lookup yields CDR1 DFQATT and CDR2 SNEGSKA (reference sequence). The CDR3 is 14 residues long. V shed 4 bases and J 3 bases; nucleotides not matched to a gene: 6. The CDR3 DNA reads TGCAGTGCTATGGGACAGGGGACGTTCTACGAGCAGTACTTC. Translating gives CSAMGQGTFYEQYF.

In its sample, this clonotype was seen a few times. The chain joins TRBV4-2 to TRBJ2-3, with unresolved D. Germline V lookup: CDR1 LGHNA, CDR2 YNFKEQ. There are 12 residues in the CDR3. V was shortened by 2 bases and J by 5 bases, with 5 bases between the two germline ends. The CDR3 DNA reads as TGTGCCAGCAGCCAATTAGAAGATACGCAGTATTTT. Its protein product is CASSQLEDTQYF.

This clonotype came up a few times. The chain carries TRBV10-3 and TRBJ2-3; no definite D call. V was cut by 3 bases and J by 0 bases, with 7 bases left in between. This CDR3 is 14 amino acids long. Per the germline V gene, CDR1 is ENHRY and CDR2 is SYGVKD. CDR3 sequence reads: CAISEFGSTDTQYF. The CDR3 coding sequence is TGTGCCATCAGTGAATTTGGAAGCACAGATACGCAGTATTTT.